Each of the 15 T cell receptor beta chains below was sequenced from the same sample in a study of cytotoxic CD8 clonotypes in ibrutinib-treated CLL. The table came from immunoSEQ multiplex PCR; TCRdb's copy has only in-frame clones and leaves some out. Among 200,000 to 250,000 clones, roughly 74% were seen once, and the ten largest hold 15%. The starting material was PBMCs, obtained after 24 months of ibrutinib treatment. The source of these receptors is a human donor with chronic lymphocytic leukemia.

V usage is TRBV28 and J usage is TRBJ2-7, with 7 bases that match TRBD1. Trimming removed 3 bases from V and 1 base from J; junction bases left unmatched: 12. CDR3 size: 17 residues. CDR1 is MDHEN, CDR2 SYDVKM, per germline. This chain's CDR3 is CASSFVVGGSRSYEQYF. CDR3 nucleotides: TGTGCCAGCAGTTTTGTGGTAGGGGGCTCCAGGTCCTACGAGCAGTACTTC.

This clone was found once. The genes are TRBV30 and TRBJ2-4; D not resolved. Deletions cut 2 bases from V and 0 bases from J, with 8 bases between. Germline CDR1 and CDR2: GTSNPN and SVGIG (reference sequence). The CDR3 totals 14 residues. CDR3 protein: CAWSKDLAKNIQYF. The CDR3 DNA reads TGTGCCTGGAGTAAGGATCTAGCCAAAAACATTCAGTACTTC.

The chain combines TRBV30 with TRBJ2-3; 8 positions agree with TRBD2. CDR1 GTSNPN and CDR2 SVGIG come from the germline V gene (reference sequence). The junction had 10 bases not matched to a gene; V was cut back by 0 bases and J by 8 bases. The CDR3 is 15 amino acids. The CDR3 DNA is TGTGCCTGGAGTGTACAAACGGGAGGGCCGGGTACGCAGTATTTT. Its translation: CAWSVQTGGPGTQYF.

This sequence joins TRBV7-9 and TRBJ2-1; no clear D gene. From germline, CDR1 is SEHNR and CDR2 FQNEAQ (reference sequence). The CDR3 runs 15 residues. V was shortened by 1 base and J by 8 bases, with 15 bases between the two germline ends. CDR3 region: CASSLVSLAVHEQFF. In DNA form, the CDR3 reads TGTGCCAGCAGCTTAGTTAGCTTAGCAGTACATGAGCAGTTCTTC.

The rearrangement links TRBV2 to TRBJ2-7; weak D call: TRBD2 (5 bases). Germline CDR1 SNHLY, CDR2 FYNNEI. V was cut by 4 bases and J by 6 bases, with 13 bases left in between. The CDR3 loop spans 13 amino acids. CDR3 sequence: CASSAWESGEQYF. For the CDR3, the DNA is TGTGCCAGCAGTGCCTGGGAGTCGGGCGAGCAGTACTTC.

This clone was recorded a few times. The chain couples TRBV18 to TRBJ1-1, with unresolved D. Germline-derived CDR1 and CDR2 are KGHSH and LQKENI. Trimming shortened V by 2 bases and J by 1 base, and 8 bases separated the two germline ends. The length of the CDR3 is 14 residues. The CDR3 region has the DNA TGTGCCAGCTCACCATCGTCCGGGAACACTGAAGCTTTCTTT. This encodes CASSPSSGNTEAFF. The complete variable domain, with remaining parts taken from reference TRBV18 and TRBJ1-1, reads NAGVMQNPRHLVRRRGQEARLRCSPMKGHSHVYWYRQLPEEGLKFMVYLQKENIIDESGMPKERFSAEFPKEGPSILRIQQVVRGDSAAYFCASSPSSGNTEAFFGQGTRLTVV.

This clone has just one count. The chain carries TRBV11-3 and TRBJ2-3, with D tentatively TRBD1 (5 bases). Germline V CDR1 and CDR2: SGHNT, YENEEA. The CDR3 totals 14 residues. Trimming took 0 bases from V and 4 from J, leaving 8 bases between them. The CDR3 DNA sequence: TGTGCCAGCAGCTTAGACAGGGTGGCAGATACGCAGTATTTT. It codes for CASSLDRVADTQYF. The full variable domain, in which reference TRBV11-3 and TRBJ2-3 provide the parts outside the CDR3, is EAGVVQSPRYKIIEKKQPVAFWCNPISGHNTLYWYLQNLGQGPELLIRYENEEAVDDSQLPKDRFSAERLKGVDSTLKIQPAELGDSAVYLCASSLDRVADTQYFGPGTRLTVL.

The genes are TRBV2 and TRBJ2-7; D unclear. The CDR3 sequence is 11 residues long. V was clipped by 7 bases and J by 2 bases, with 6 bases between them. CDR1 is SNHLY, CDR2 FYNNEI, per germline. In DNA, the CDR3 is TGTGCCAGCACCAAGACCTACGAGCAGTACTTC. Encoded protein: CASTKTYEQYF.

The V call is TRBV27, the J call TRBJ2-7; 14 nucleotides match TRBD2. Unmatched junction bases numbered 3, after V lost 5 bases and J lost 0 bases. This CDR3 is 16 amino acids long. Germline V gene sequence: CDR1 MNHEY, CDR2 SMNVEV (reference sequence). CDR3 sequence reads: CASSLGTSGSSYEQYF. In DNA, the CDR3 is TGTGCCAGCAGTCTTGGGACTAGCGGGAGCTCCTACGAGCAGTACTTC.

The V gene is TRBV10-3, the J gene TRBJ2-6; a weak D match, TRBD1 (6 bases). Trimming shortened V by 0 bases and J by 0 bases, and 6 bases separated the two germline ends. This CDR3 has 16 residues. Germline-derived CDR1 and CDR2 are ENHRY and SYGVKD. In DNA, the CDR3 is TGTGCCATCAGTGAGTCGGACAGCTCTGGGGCCAACGTCCTGACTTTC. Its protein is CAISESDSSGANVLTF.

This chain connects TRBV6-1 to TRBJ2-5; D is perhaps TRBD1 or TRBD2 (5 bases each). The CDR3 is 13 residues long. CDR1 and CDR2 (germline): MNHNS, SASEGT. Deletions cut 7 bases from V and 3 bases from J, with 12 bases between. The chain's CDR3 is CASTPGPKETQYF. The CDR3 DNA is TGTGCCAGCACTCCGGGACCGAAAGAGACCCAGTACTTC.

V gene TRBV7-9 combines with J gene TRBJ2-7; no clear D gene. This CDR3 comprises 12 residues. The germline gives CDR1 SEHNR, CDR2 FQNEAQ (reference sequence). The V gene lost 2 bases and the J gene lost 11 bases, with 13 bases spanning the gap. CDR3 coding DNA: TGTGCCAGCAGCTTAAGCCTTGGGAAGGAGTACTTC. Its protein product is CASSLSLGKEYF.

The chain recombines TRBV4-1 with TRBJ2-5, with TRBD1 as a possible D gene (5 bases). The CDR3 has 15 amino acids. Per the germline V gene, CDR1 is MGHRA and CDR2 is YSYEKL. Trimming removed 0 bases from V and 5 bases from J, with 13 bases in between. CDR3: CASSQDPTTEETQYF. Here the CDR3 DNA reads TGCGCCAGCAGCCAAGATCCGACGACAGAGGAGACCCAGTACTTC.

The J gene is TRBJ1-5, the V gene TRBV7-2, with 7 nucleotides matching TRBD1. Looked up from germline, CDR1 is SGHTA and CDR2 is FQGNSA. The CDR3 loop spans 13 amino acids. J was trimmed by 8 bases and V by 4 bases; bases with no gene match: 5. This chain's CDR3 is CASSSDRVKPQHF. The CDR3 DNA reads TGTGCCAGCAGCTCTGACAGGGTTAAGCCCCAGCATTTT.

The genes are TRBV27 and TRBJ2-1, with a tentative D call TRBD1 (5 bases). The CDR3 consists of 20 residues. Germline V lookup: CDR1 MNHEY, CDR2 SMNVEV (reference sequence). V lost 1 base, J lost 7 bases, and 29 bases lay in between. The CDR3 protein is CASSLWDRTYVGNDKNEQFF. The CDR3 DNA reads TGTGCCAGCAGTTTATGGGATCGGACATACGTGGGTAACGATAAGAATGAGCAGTTCTTC.